This T cell receptor beta chain was observed in a study of shared clonotypes between healthy human individuals (dated by TCRdb to 2018 to 2021). Context from the whole study: The cohort included a few men and two women between 18 and 49 years of age. Per donor, three plates each were used for CD4 naive and CD4 memory, two for CD8 naive, and one for CD8 memory. The study deeply sequenced blood TCR repertoires of about 5 healthy adults to estimate repertoire size and the extent of clonotype sharing between individuals. To increase sequencing depth and limit assay-specific biases, TCR repertoire library preparation and sequencing were carried out by different laboratories using diverse techniques. Each donor's leukapheresis produced roughly between about 0.8 and 8.9 billion PBMCs.

Using the deep immunoSEQ assay, TCR CDR3 regions were amplified from genomic DNA by multiplex PCR. Extracted genomic DNA from each cell subset was distributed evenly across all wells of several immunoSEQ 96-well plates, and each plate was treated as a replicate. For sorted subsets, about 220 ng of genomic DNA, equivalent to 25,000 to 30,000 T cell genomes, went into each replicate PCR. The purified libraries were quantified using a Qubit 3.0 fluorometer, sized with a Bioanalyzer 2100, and then quantified again using the KAPA Library Quantification kit. Every immunoSEQ 96-well plate was sequenced on a dedicated single-read 150-cycle Illumina NextSeq 550 flow cell. Per the authors' processing: Because only junctional sequences without quality scores were contained in the immunoSEQ output, filtering matching that applied to full-length reads could not be performed. Sequences were annotated with PyIR, a Python wrapper for IgBLAST v1.9, and V/J genes and CDR3 were assigned using IMGT germline references. Any read was removed if the V/J assignment was weak (E-value above 1e-6), the CDR3 was missing, or the read contained stop codons, out-of-frame junctions, or ambiguous translated residues. A V3J clonotype was defined by an identical inferred V gene, J gene, and CDR3 amino acid sequence. The percentage overlap between two repertoires was calculated by dividing the number of shared unique clonotypes by the size of the smaller repertoire. Repertoire richness was assessed with RTK rarefaction, the Chao1 estimator, and Recon v2.1 estimates of unobserved clonotypes. Generation probabilities were computed with OLGA for all TCRbeta clonotypes obtained by the gDNA method from four donors. The immuneACCESS repertoire file appears here via TCRdb, limited to in-frame rearrangements. These files lack a portion of the clones; in checked studies, under half of the deficit traces to unresolved V genes, and the cause of the others is not known. V and J calls plus clone size are reproduced from that table; the DNA served to infer D and trimming. The sample table contains 2 million to 2.5 million clones; only one count was recorded for 95% of them. The ten largest clones capture around 0.13% of the sample.

About this clone itself: What this receptor recognizes is not known. The input lacks base qualities; no much larger clone sits a single base away.

Donors were healthy HIV-negative adults with no recently reported acute infections or vaccinations. Only Caucasian adults living in Nashville, Tennessee, USA were represented among the donors. CD4+ T cells were enriched through magnetic negative selection, after which naive cells were positively selected on CD45RA and the remaining negative fraction served as the memory subset. Blood was collected by leukapheresis, and PBMCs were isolated by Ficoll-Histopaque density gradient centrifugation and then cryopreserved in liquid nitrogen vapor phase. Analytical flow cytometry was used to check the purity and quantity of every magnetically sorted T cell population. Genomic DNA was isolated from every sorted fraction and measured by UV absorbance on a Nanodrop 2000c. Looking up the germline V gene (reference sequence) yields CDR1 SGHNT and CDR2 YYREEE. The CDR3 contains 16 residues, cysteine and phenylalanine counted. Solely the CDR3 DNA is kept, with 48 bases framed from the first base. V lost 1 base and J lost 2 bases, and the count of bases not matched to a germline gene is 6.

The paper as a whole reports these results and caveats: About 4.5% of naive CD4, 3% to 3.5% of naive CD8, roughly 2.4% of memory CD4, and 0.4% of memory CD8 clonotypes were shared across a few donors. Rarefaction of sorted-subset datasets indicated incomplete sequencing despite the large sequencing depth. Estimated clonotype richness was generally larger for naive than for memory subsets. Compared with non-shared clonotypes, clonotypes shared by all four sorted-subset donors had higher generation probabilities. Because the study included only a small number of donors, the genetic and exposure-history diversity represented was limited. Based on pairwise subsampling, the degree of clonotype sharing among donors was expected to be affected by sequencing depth. Only blood was sampled, and tissue TCR repertoires likely differ from those in blood.

The origin of this receptor is a man between 18 and 35 years old in good health. The chain uses TRBV5-4 and TRBJ2-7; TRBD1 lines up with 10 middle nucleotides. The sequenced sample was naive CD4+ T cells sorted from blood. The cell subset or site label for this specimen denotes: CD45RA+ positively selected. The CDR3 corresponds to CASSLFVGTGAYEQYF. The DNA sequence is TGTGCCAGCAGCTTGTTTGTTGGGACAGGGGCCTACGAGCAGTACTTC.